Listed here are 20 T cell receptor beta chains from one sample, sequenced in a study of blood T cell repertoires in COVID-19. Repertoires were generated with immunoSEQ multiplex PCR, while TCRdb's copy carries only in-frame clones and drops some. The data contain some 300,000 clones, approximately 90% of them singletons. Specimen: peripheral blood. Receptor source: a woman aged 45 to 65 with COVID-19, enrolled during active disease.

The chain links TRBV28 to TRBJ1-1; no reliable D call. CDR3 length equals 15 residues. The germline V and J ends were trimmed by 2 bases and 0 bases, with 10 bases remaining between them. Germline V gene lookup returns CDR1 MDHEN and CDR2 SYDVKM. The CDR3 DNA reads as TGTGCCAGCAGTTTAATACAAGTTGTGAACACTGAAGCTTTCTTT. As protein: CASSLIQVVNTEAFF.

The chain uses TRBV5-1 and TRBJ2-5, with 10 positions matching TRBD2. The CDR3 has 15 residues. The J segment lost 4 bases and the V segment lost 0 bases, leaving 3 bases of the junction unmatched. CDR1 SGHRS and CDR2 YFSETQ come from the germline V gene. In DNA form, the CDR3 reads TGCGCCAGCAGCTTGGGGCTAGCGGGAGTAGAGACCCAGTACTTC. This sequence encodes CASSLGLAGVETQYF.

CDR3 residues: CASSLSSPGTRDNEKLFF. The CDR3 DNA reads as TGTGCCAGCAGTTTATCTTCTCCGGGAACTCGGGATAATGAAAAACTGTTTTTT. J is TRBJ1-4 and V is TRBV28; D unclear. V lost 1 base to trimming and J lost 4 bases, with 19 bases between them. The CDR3 length is 18 residues. Germline CDR1 reads MDHEN; CDR2 reads SYDVKM.

The J gene is TRBJ1-1, the V gene TRBV5-6, with TRBD1 matching 10 bases. Trimming took 3 bases from V and 6 from J; bases not matched to a gene: 5. The germline V gene has CDR1 SGHDT and CDR2 YYEEEE. The CDR3 totals 14 residues. The CDR3 bases are TGTGCCAGCAGCTACGGGACAGGGGAGGCTGAAGCTTTCTTT. Protein sequence: CASSYGTGEAEAFF.

The rearrangement links TRBV7-9 to TRBJ1-1; D may be TRBD1 (5 bases). In germline, CDR1 is SEHNR, CDR2 FQNEAQ (reference sequence). Between the trimmed V and J ends, which lost 4 bases and 1 base, there was a span of 10 bases. The CDR3 spans 14 residues. The CDR3 loop is CASSSQASNTEAFF. DNA of the CDR3: TGTGCCAGCAGCTCACAGGCGTCGAACACTGAAGCTTTCTTT.

This clone was recorded only once. This chain uses TRBV10-3 with TRBJ2-1; 10 bases agree with TRBD2. CDR1 is ENHRY and CDR2 is SYGVKD in the germline V gene. The CDR3 covers 15 residues. V was pared by 4 bases and J by 3 bases, with 3 bases of the junction left unmatched. The CDR3 bases are TGTGCCATCAGTGGTAGGACTAGCGGCTACAATGAGCAGTTCTTC. Residues: CAISGRTSGYNEQFF.

The CDR3 is CASSPLQGARDEQFF. The CDR3 region has the DNA TGTGCCAGCAGTCCACTACAGGGGGCTCGGGATGAGCAGTTCTTC. The chain links TRBV27 to TRBJ2-1, with 9 bases aligning to TRBD1. CDR1 is MNHEY and CDR2 is SMNVEV in the germline V gene (reference sequence). V lost 5 bases and J lost 8; bases outside the gene matches: 10. The CDR3 has 15 residues.

This chain links TRBV5-1 with TRBJ2-5; a possible D gene is TRBD1 (6 bases). Trimming shortened V by 0 bases and J by 5 bases, and 17 bases separated the two germline ends. The CDR3 contains 16 residues. Germline CDR1 reads SGHRS; CDR2 reads YFSETQ. The CDR3 is CASSLGGTPKGETQYF. The CDR3 bases are TGCGCCAGCAGCTTGGGAGGGACACCCAAGGGGGAGACCCAGTACTTC. The full variable domain, its missing parts supplied by reference TRBV5-1 and TRBJ2-5, is KAGVTQTPRYLIKTRGQQVTLSCSPISGHRSVSWYQQTPGQGLQFLFEYFSETQRNKGNFPGRFSGRQFSNSRSEMNVSTLELGDSALYLCASSLGGTPKGETQYFGPGTRLLVL.

Remarks on this clone: At the DNA level, this CDR3 is encoded by other sequences in the same sample as well. The J gene is TRBJ1-1, the V gene TRBV30, with TRBD1 matching over 7 bases. CDR3 length equals 13 residues. Per germline, CDR1 GTSNPN and CDR2 SVGIG (reference sequence). Unmatched junction bases numbered 4, after V lost 3 bases and J lost 3 bases. The CDR3: CAWSGDRDTEAFF. CDR3 in DNA: TGTGCCTGGAGCGGGGACAGAGACACTGAAGCTTTCTTT.

V is TRBV14 and J is TRBJ1-6; D is possibly TRBD1 (5 bases). CDR1 is SGHDN and CDR2 is FVKESK in the germline V gene. V was cut by 2 bases and J by 5 bases, with 10 bases left in between. The CDR3 has 15 amino acids. The DNA for the CDR3 is TGTGCCAGCAGCCAATTTTGGGGGGATAATTCACCCCTCCACTTT. Translated: CASSQFWGDNSPLHF.

The chain has TRBV27 and TRBJ2-5; 8 positions agree with TRBD2. This CDR3 has 16 residues. V shed 1 base and J 5 bases; nucleotides not matched to a gene: 9. Germline CDR1 reads MNHEY; CDR2 reads SMNVEV (reference sequence). DNA of the CDR3: TGTGCCAGCAGTTTATGGCTAGCGGGTCCTCGGGAGACCCAGTACTTC. Amino acids: CASSLWLAGPRETQYF.

V usage is TRBV6-5 and J usage is TRBJ2-1, with D possibly matching TRBD1 (6 bases). Germline loops: CDR1 MNHEY, CDR2 SVGAGI. V dropped 6 bases and J dropped 6 bases, with 12 bases sitting between them. The CDR3 has 13 amino acids. Written as DNA, the CDR3 is TGTGCCAGCAGCCGGACAGAAACCAATGAGCAGTTCTTC. It codes for CASSRTETNEQFF.

The chain joins TRBV7-2 to TRBJ2-1; D perhaps matches TRBD1 (6 bases). With 3 bases removed from V and 5 bases from J, the gap between germline ends came to 17 bases. CDR3 size: 16 residues. Germline V gene data show CDR1 as SGHTA and CDR2 as FQGNSA. The CDR3 sequence is CASSFWGTRANNEQFF. The CDR3 nucleotides are TGTGCCAGCAGCTTTTGGGGGACAAGGGCCAACAATGAGCAGTTCTTC.

J is TRBJ1-2 and V is TRBV5-8, with 9 bases fitting TRBD1. V dropped 4 bases and J dropped 2; count of bases not matched to a gene: 0. From germline, CDR1 is SGHTS and CDR2 YDEGEE. The CDR3 totals 13 residues. The CDR3 DNA follows: TGTGCCAGCAGCGGGACAGGGAACTATGGCTACACCTTC. Residues: CASSGTGNYGYTF.

The chain has TRBV27 and TRBJ1-4; D perhaps matches TRBD1 (5 bases). CDR1 and CDR2 (germline): MNHEY, SMNVEV (reference sequence). V dropped 6 bases and J dropped 7 bases, with 9 bases sitting between them. The CDR3 length is 12 residues. CDR3 DNA: TGTGCCAGCAGGGGGCCGGCTGAAAAACTGTTTTTT. Its translation: CASRGPAEKLFF.

This CDR3 reads CASSVDLTTGGYTF. DNA for the CDR3: TGTGCCAGCAGCGTAGATTTGACAACAGGAGGCTACACCTTC. This chain links TRBV9 with TRBJ1-2; the D gene is possibly TRBD1 (5 bases). The CDR3 is 14 amino acids. The ends were cut back, 0 bases at V and 8 bases at J, with 14 bases in the middle. Looked up from germline, CDR1 is SGDLS and CDR2 is YYNGEE.

This clone was picked up a small number of times. V is TRBV9 and J is TRBJ1-5, with D perhaps matching TRBD1 (5 bases). The ends were cut back, 3 bases at V and 0 bases at J, with 10 bases in the middle. The CDR3 is made up of 15 amino acids. Germline V gene data show CDR1 as SGDLS and CDR2 as YYNGEE. In DNA form, the CDR3 reads TGTGCCAGCAGCGCCAATCAGGGTAGCAATCAGCCCCAGCATTTT. Protein product: CASSANQGSNQPQHF.

The chain employs TRBV10-3 and TRBJ2-2; TRBD1 matches 7 bases. The V and J ends lost 4 bases and 3 bases, in that order; junction bases with no gene match: 2. The V gene's germline CDR1 is ENHRY and CDR2 SYGVKD. The length of the CDR3 is 14 residues. Written as DNA, the CDR3 is TGTGCCATCAGTGTGACAGGGTACACCGGGGAGCTGTTTTTT. Translation gives CAISVTGYTGELFF.

The chain links TRBV28 to TRBJ2-7; 14 bases are a match to TRBD2. The germline V gene encodes CDR1 MDHEN and CDR2 SYDVKM. The CDR3 totals 15 residues. Trimming at V came to 6 bases and at J to 2 bases, leaving 3 bases not matched to a gene. The CDR3 sequence is CASRAGLAGAYEQYF. In DNA form, the CDR3 reads TGTGCCAGCAGGGCGGGACTAGCGGGAGCCTACGAGCAGTACTTC.

This chain connects TRBV19 to TRBJ2-7; TRBD1 is a possible D gene (6 bases). Germline CDR1 LNHDA, CDR2 SQIVND (reference sequence). Trimming left V 4 bases short and J 3 bases short, with 13 bases between. This CDR3 region has 14 residues. The CDR3 nucleotides are TGTGCCAGTAGTACAGGGGATTTGGGCTACGAGCAGTACTTC. It codes for CASSTGDLGYEQYF.